Sequencing of this TCR beta chain was carried out in a study of cytomegalovirus exposure and HLA in healthy donors. Study-level results: Under in vitro conditions, a few CMV-associated chains were confirmed as specific for CMV antigens.

Worth noting for this clone: No antigen is known for it. Other nucleotide sequences from this sample produce the same CDR3.

A multiplex PCR was run with 60 Vbeta primers and 13 Jbeta primers. Profiling relied on immunoSEQ multiplex PCR, and the TCRdb table lists in-frame clones only, not all of them. This table has around 190,000 clones, 79% appearing once. The source is a woman in her 40s in good health and CMV-seronegative. Sequenced sample: PBMCs.

In DNA form, the CDR3 reads TGTGCCTGGACGTCAGGGGGCGCAAACACTGAAGCTTTCTTT. This gives the protein CAWTSGGANTEAFF. The rearrangement links TRBV30 to TRBJ1-1; TRBD1 aligns across 8 bases. CDR3 length equals 14 residues. Germline V gene lookup returns CDR1 GTSNPN and CDR2 SVGIG (reference sequence). V was pared by 4 bases and J by 2 bases, with 6 bases of the junction left unmatched.